This passage covers 17 T cell receptor beta chains from one sample sequenced in a study of cytotoxic CD8 clonotypes in ibrutinib-treated CLL. Using immunoSEQ multiplex PCR, the repertoire was profiled, and TCRdb retains in-frame clones only, with some absent. The table has 200,000 to 250,000 clones, roughly 77% seen once. The sequencing here drew on PBMCs, taken after 12 months of ibrutinib treatment. The receptors stem from a human donor with chronic lymphocytic leukemia.

The chain has TRBV28 and TRBJ1-1, with unresolved D. Per the germline V gene, CDR1 is MDHEN and CDR2 is SYDVKM. V dropped 6 bases and J dropped 3 bases, with 8 bases sitting between them. The CDR3 covers 12 residues. The CDR3 sequence is CASSPYYTEAFF. CDR3 DNA sequence: TGTGCCAGCAGCCCGTACTACACTGAAGCTTTCTTT.

This sequence joins TRBV5-4 and TRBJ2-7, with 13 nucleotides matching TRBD2. Looked up from germline, CDR1 is SGHNT and CDR2 is YYREEE (reference sequence). V shed 5 bases, J shed 0 bases, and the junction held 5 bases outside the gene matches. CDR3 length equals 16 residues. The CDR3 region has the DNA TGTGCCAGCAGATTTGGGACTAGCGGGACCTCCTACGAGCAGTACTTC. This gives the protein CASRFGTSGTSYEQYF.

This clone was recorded a few times. The rearrangement uses TRBV7-6 and TRBJ1-6, with 7 bases aligning to TRBD1. V dropped 5 bases and J dropped 14; count of bases not matched to a gene: 3. The CDR3 extends over 11 amino acids. Germline CDR1 reads SGHVS; CDR2 reads FNYEAQ. The CDR3 bases are TGTGCCAGCAGCCGGGACAGTACCCTCCACTTT. It specifies CASSRDSTLHF.

V gene TRBV6-6 combines with J gene TRBJ1-2; 7 bases are a match to TRBD1. The CDR3 is made up of 16 amino acids. After removal of 2 bases from V and 1 base from J, the junction contained 7 bases not matched to a gene. From germline, CDR1 is MNHNY and CDR2 SVGAGI (reference sequence). CDR3 sequence reads: CASSYPGQIDNYGYTF. The CDR3 DNA reads TGTGCCAGCAGTTACCCGGGACAGATAGATAACTATGGCTACACCTTC.

This sequence joins TRBV29-1 and TRBJ2-3; 9 bases are a match to TRBD1. Germline lookup yields CDR1 SQVTM and CDR2 ANQGSEA. CDR3 length equals 14 residues. V shed 6 bases, J shed 7 bases, and the junction held 11 bases outside the gene matches. CDR3 amino acids: CSVGDRAPWNTQYF. As DNA, the CDR3 is TGCAGCGTAGGGGACAGGGCACCCTGGAATACGCAGTATTTT.

The J gene is TRBJ2-1, the V gene TRBV6-5, with D hard to call. The ends were cut back, 6 bases at V and 6 bases at J, with 9 bases in the middle. The CDR3 consists of 12 residues. Germline CDR1 is MNHEY and CDR2 is SVGAGI. For the CDR3, the DNA is TGTGCCAGCAGGTTTTCCGTCAATGAGCAGTTCTTC. This codes for CASRFSVNEQFF.

The gene calls are TRBV6-1 and TRBJ1-1; D call uncertain. V lost 11 bases and J lost 10, with 14 bases in between. The CDR3 is 10 residues long. Germline assignment: CDR1 MNHNS and CDR2 SASEGT. DNA of the CDR3: TGTGCCCGATCCGGGAGTGGAGCTTTCTTT. Protein product: CARSGSGAFF.

This chain joins TRBV30 and TRBJ1-3; D is undetermined. Trimming pared 4 bases from V and 4 bases from J, leaving 14 bases between. The CDR3 has 14 amino acids. CDR1 is GTSNPN, CDR2 SVGIG, per germline (reference sequence). DNA for the CDR3: TGTGCCTGGATCCCATCTCGCCCCGGAAACACCATATATTTT. This codes for CAWIPSRPGNTIYF.

The chain links TRBV30 to TRBJ2-2; 7 bases agree with TRBD2. V gave up 3 bases and J gave up 4 bases; unmatched junction bases: 5. This CDR3 spans 14 amino acids. CDR1 and CDR2 (germline): GTSNPN, SVGIG (reference sequence). CDR3 sequence (DNA): TGTGCCTGGAGCTGGGAGGGTTCCACCGGGGAGCTGTTTTTT. Translated: CAWSWEGSTGELFF.

In its sample, this clone was seen many times. V is TRBV7-9 and J is TRBJ2-4; perhaps D is TRBD1 or TRBD2 (5 bases each). Germline CDR1 and CDR2: SEHNR and FQNEAQ (reference sequence). The V end lost 3 bases, the J end lost 10 bases, and 10 bases lay between the germline ends. The CDR3 consists of 12 residues. The CDR3 nucleotides read TGTGCCAGCAGCTTGGGGGAAAGAATTCAGTACTTC. Translated: CASSLGERIQYF.

This clone came up once. The V call is TRBV5-6, the J call TRBJ2-7; 8 bases match TRBD2. Germline CDR1 and CDR2: SGHDT and YYEEEE. The CDR3 has 13 amino acids. J lost 3 bases, V lost 7 bases, and 6 bases had no gene match. The CDR3 DNA reads TGTGCCAGCGGTAGCGGGGCCCGCTACGAGCAGTACTTC. It yields the protein CASGSGARYEQYF.

Only one count was recorded for this clone. The chain links TRBV9 to TRBJ1-3; D gene ambiguous. CDR1 and CDR2 (germline): SGDLS, YYNGEE. V shed 4 bases and J shed 0 bases, with 14 bases lying between them. The CDR3 covers 16 residues. The CDR3 bases are TGTGCCAGCAGCCCCAGACGGCTGAGCTCTGGAAACACCATATATTTT. The encoded protein is CASSPRRLSSGNTIYF.

The chain has TRBV29-1 and TRBJ2-1; 7 nucleotides line up with TRBD1. Germline V lookup: CDR1 SQVTM, CDR2 ANQGSEA. Losses at the gene ends were 8 bases for V and 7 bases for J; bases not matched to a gene: 8. The CDR3 has 12 amino acids. The CDR3 DNA is TGCAGCTTAAACGCACAGGGGAATGAGCAGTTCTTC. Its translation: CSLNAQGNEQFF.

The chain carries TRBV7-2 and TRBJ1-5; D gene uncertain. Germline V lookup: CDR1 SGHTA, CDR2 FQGNSA. Between the trimmed V and J ends, which lost 3 bases and 3 bases, there was a span of 6 bases. This CDR3 is built from 13 residues. CDR3 sequence reads: CASSFELNQPQHF. Here the CDR3 DNA reads TGTGCCAGCAGCTTCGAACTCAATCAGCCCCAGCATTTT.

CDR3 in amino acids: CATSRDHTGVDTEAFF. Written as DNA, the CDR3 is TGTGCCACCAGCAGAGACCACACAGGGGTGGACACTGAAGCTTTCTTT. The chain combines TRBV15 with TRBJ1-1; TRBD1 aligns across 7 bases. Per germline, CDR1 LNHNV and CDR2 YYDKDF (reference sequence). V lost 0 bases and J lost 3; bases outside the gene matches: 7. The CDR3 spans 16 residues.

This clone was picked up one time. The V call is TRBV6-6, the J call TRBJ2-2; no definite D call. The CDR3 extends over 13 amino acids. The V gene lost 5 bases and the J gene lost 1 base, with 5 bases spanning the gap. CDR1 and CDR2 from the germline V gene are MNHNY and SVGAGI (reference sequence). CDR3 DNA: TGTGCCAGCAGTAAAAGGAACACCGGGGAGCTGTTTTTT. This encodes CASSKRNTGELFF.

This chain connects TRBV30 to TRBJ1-2; TRBD1 agrees at 9 bases. This CDR3 comprises 15 residues. V shed 2 bases, J shed 4 bases, and the junction held 8 bases outside the gene matches. CDR1 and CDR2 (germline): GTSNPN, SVGIG (reference sequence). CDR3 sequence: CAWSLQGARSYGYTF. CDR3 coding DNA: TGTGCCTGGAGTTTACAGGGGGCGCGCAGCTATGGCTACACCTTC. Combining the CDR3 with reference TRBV30 and TRBJ1-2 gives the whole variable domain SQTIHQWPATLVQPVGSPLSLECTVEGTSNPNLYWYRQAAGRGLQLLFYSVGIGQISSEVPQNLSASRPQDRQFILSSKKLLLSDSGFYLCAWSLQGARSYGYTFGSGTRLTVV.